These 28 T cell receptor beta chains came from one sample sequenced in a study of shared clonotypes between healthy human individuals. Only in-frame clones appear in the TCRdb table, and some are missing; sequencing was by immunoSEQ multiplex PCR. The repertoire holds fewer than 400,000 clones, with less than 85% as singletons. The source material was memory CD4+ T cells sorted from blood. Subset in this sample: CD45RA-negative fraction. Receptors were obtained from a man under 40 in good health.

The V call is TRBV6-5, the J call TRBJ2-7; TRBD2 matches 9 bases. Germline CDR1 and CDR2: MNHEY and SVGAGI. CDR3 size: 15 residues. V shed 3 bases, J shed 3 bases, and the junction held 6 bases outside the gene matches. The CDR3 coding sequence is TGTGCCAGCAGTTATGTGGCGGGAGGGGTCTACGAGCAGTACTTC. It specifies CASSYVAGGVYEQYF.

CDR3 residues: CASSLDLAGYTGELFF. The CDR3 coding sequence is TGCGCCAGCAGCTTGGATCTAGCGGGTTACACCGGGGAGCTGTTTTTT. The J gene is TRBJ2-2, the V gene TRBV5-1, with 8 bases identical to TRBD2. The ends lost 0 bases at V and 3 bases at J; junction bases unmatched: 4. The CDR3 has 16 residues. Germline CDR1 SGHRS, CDR2 YFSETQ.

The rearrangement joins TRBV4-2 to TRBJ2-3; the D gene is possibly TRBD2 (6 bases). Germline V gene sequence: CDR1 LGHNA, CDR2 YNFKEQ. Trimming took 1 base from V and 2 from J, leaving 7 bases between them. This CDR3 is 14 amino acids long. CDR3 DNA sequence: TGTGCCAGCAGCCAAGGCGGGGACACAGATACGCAGTATTTT. This encodes CASSQGGDTDTQYF.

The J gene is TRBJ1-1, the V gene TRBV6-5; D uncertain. The CDR3 runs 14 residues. Between the trimmed V and J ends, which lost 2 bases and 9 bases, there was a span of 16 bases. The V gene's germline CDR1 is MNHEY and CDR2 SVGAGI. The CDR3 here is CASSYQLTGVKAFF. As DNA, the CDR3 is TGTGCCAGCAGTTACCAGTTAACCGGAGTGAAAGCTTTCTTT.

The CDR3 loop reads CATHWDRPGNTIYF. CDR3 DNA: TGTGCCACCCACTGGGACAGGCCTGGAAACACCATATATTTT. The rearrangement uses TRBV10-3 and TRBJ1-3; 8 positions agree with TRBD1. V lost 10 bases and J lost 2; bases outside the gene matches: 7. This CDR3 comprises 14 residues. The germline CDR1 and CDR2 sequences are ENHRY and SYGVKD.

The CDR3, as DNA: TGTGCCAGCAGCAAATGGGACGAGAATGAGCAGTTCTTC. This sequence encodes CASSKWDENEQFF. The chain employs TRBV5-4 and TRBJ2-1, with D possibly being TRBD1 or TRBD2 (5 bases each). V was cut by 4 bases and J by 7 bases, with 12 bases left in between. The CDR3 consists of 13 residues. CDR1 and CDR2 from the germline V gene are SGHNT and YYREEE (reference sequence).

The V gene is TRBV25-1, the J gene TRBJ1-3, with TRBD1 matching over 8 bases. This CDR3 is built from 16 residues. The V gene end was trimmed by 1 base and the J gene end by 2 bases; junction bases not matched to a gene: 4. Germline V CDR1 and CDR2: MGHDK, SYGVNS. CDR3 amino acids: CASSELPGGAGNTIYF. CDR3 DNA sequence: TGTGCCAGCAGTGAATTGCCAGGGGGCGCTGGAAACACCATATATTTT.

V and J are TRBV7-9 and TRBJ2-3, with 7 bases aligning to TRBD1. CDR3 length equals 16 residues. Germline V lookup: CDR1 SEHNR, CDR2 FQNEAQ (reference sequence). J was trimmed by 0 bases and V by 6 bases; bases with no gene match: 9. The CDR3 bases are TGTGCCAGCAGACATACAGGGGACCCTAGCACAGATACGCAGTATTTT. This translates into CASRHTGDPSTDTQYF.

The chain combines TRBV11-2 with TRBJ1-2; 9 bases align to TRBD1. The CDR3 sequence is 15 residues long. Germline V gene lookup returns CDR1 SGHAT and CDR2 FQNNGV. V was pared by 3 bases and J by 4 bases, with 6 bases of the junction left unmatched. The CDR3 reads CASSFATGGTYGYTF. The CDR3 DNA follows: TGTGCCAGCAGCTTTGCGACAGGGGGAACCTATGGCTACACCTTC.

The V gene is TRBV5-1, the J gene TRBJ2-3, with D tentatively TRBD2 (5 bases). The CDR3 length is 15 residues. Between the trimmed V and J ends, which lost 2 bases and 2 bases, there was a span of 12 bases. Germline CDR1 is SGHRS and CDR2 is YFSETQ. CDR3 sequence reads: CASSLGGPYTDTQYF. The CDR3 DNA is TGCGCCAGCAGCTTAGGAGGCCCCTACACAGATACGCAGTATTTT.

CDR3 loop: CASSLGWAGVDLDTQYF. The CDR3 DNA is TGCGCCAGCAGCTTGGGTTGGGCGGGAGTCGATTTAGATACGCAGTATTTT. The V call is TRBV5-1, the J call TRBJ2-3, with 7 bases lining up with TRBD2. Germline values: CDR1 SGHRS, CDR2 YFSETQ. The CDR3 is made up of 17 amino acids. V trimming: 0 bases; J trimming: 5 bases; junction bases outside the gene matches: 12.

This chain's CDR3 is CASSIFTGSNQPQHF. In nucleotides, the CDR3 is TGTGCCAGTAGTATTTTCACAGGTAGCAATCAGCCCCAGCATTTT. The chain combines TRBV19 with TRBJ1-5; D is perhaps TRBD1 (5 bases). Germline V gene lookup returns CDR1 LNHDA and CDR2 SQIVND (reference sequence). The length of the CDR3 is 15 residues. V lost 3 bases and J 0 bases, leaving 9 bases between the germline ends.

This clone showed up many times. The J gene is TRBJ2-5, the V gene TRBV5-1, with 10 bases fitting TRBD2. V lost 4 bases, J lost 3 bases, and 9 bases stayed unmatched. This CDR3 comprises 16 residues. Germline lookup yields CDR1 SGHRS and CDR2 YFSETQ. The CDR3 sequence is CASSGASGRAEETQYF. CDR3 bases: TGCGCCAGCAGCGGGGCCAGCGGGAGGGCAGAAGAGACCCAGTACTTC.

V is TRBV19 and J is TRBJ2-7; D ambiguous. The CDR3 loop spans 13 amino acids. V lost 1 base to trimming and J lost 3 bases, with 7 bases between them. Germline CDR1 reads LNHDA; CDR2 reads SQIVND (reference sequence). The CDR3 DNA follows: TGTGCCAGTAGTATAGCCAGAAACTACGAGCAGTACTTC. It is translated as CASSIARNYEQYF.

V gene TRBV5-5 combines with J gene TRBJ1-3; D is unresolved. V lost 0 bases to trimming and J lost 2 bases, with 3 bases between them. Germline V gives CDR1 SGHKS, CDR2 YYEKEE (reference sequence). The CDR3 extends over 13 amino acids. The CDR3 loop is CASSLVPGNTIYF. As DNA, the CDR3 is TGTGCCAGCAGCTTGGTCCCTGGAAACACCATATATTTT. Drawing the rest from reference TRBV5-5 and TRBJ1-3, the complete variable domain is DAGVTQSPTHLIKTRGQQVTLRCSPISGHKSVSWYQQVLGQGPQFIFQYYEKEERGRGNFPDRFSARQFPNYSSELNVNALLLGDSALYLCASSLVPGNTIYFGEGSWLTVV.

The chain couples TRBV10-1 to TRBJ2-3; the D is unclear. Germline V gene sequence: CDR1 WNHNN, CDR2 SYGVQD (reference sequence). CDR3 length equals 15 residues. Trimming removed 0 bases from V and 2 bases from J, with 9 bases in between. This CDR3 is CASSESASATDTQYF. CDR3 DNA: TGCGCCAGCAGTGAGTCGGCTAGTGCCACAGATACGCAGTATTTT.

The chain uses TRBV7-2 and TRBJ1-1; TRBD1 might be the D (5 bases). Germline CDR1 reads SGHTA; CDR2 reads FQGNSA. The CDR3 sequence is 15 residues long. V lost 6 bases, J lost 5 bases, and 19 bases lay in between. The CDR3 region is CASSPRPGGRTEAFF. CDR3 coding DNA: TGTGCCAGCAGTCCCCGTCCGGGGGGGAGGACTGAAGCTTTCTTT.

The V gene is TRBV19, the J gene TRBJ1-1; D unresolved. The germline V gene has CDR1 LNHDA and CDR2 SQIVND (reference sequence). This CDR3 is built from 11 residues. V lost 3 bases and J 11 bases, leaving 10 bases between the germline ends. CDR3 region: CASSIRKRAFF. The CDR3 DNA follows: TGTGCCAGTAGTATCCGCAAGCGGGCTTTCTTT.

J is TRBJ1-1 and V is TRBV7-9; a weak D match, TRBD1 (6 bases). The CDR3 is 13 amino acids. Germline V gene lookup returns CDR1 SEHNR and CDR2 FQNEAQ (reference sequence). Trimming left V 6 bases short and J 3 bases short, with 11 bases between. The CDR3 nucleotides are TGTGCCAGCAGGCGGGGACAAGACACTGAAGCTTTCTTT. Translated: CASRRGQDTEAFF.

The genes are TRBV7-3 and TRBJ2-7; 7 positions agree with TRBD1. This CDR3 is 14 amino acids long. Per germline, CDR1 SGHTA and CDR2 FQGTGA. V dropped 6 bases and J dropped 2; count of bases not matched to a gene: 7. DNA of the CDR3: TGTGCCAGCAGAGACCGGGACAGACCCTACGAGCAGTACTTC. Translating it yields CASRDRDRPYEQYF.

This sequence joins TRBV28 and TRBJ1-1, with D possibly TRBD1 on 5 matching bases. V lost 2 bases and J 4 bases, leaving 8 bases between the germline ends. The CDR3 sequence is 13 residues long. Germline CDR1 reads MDHEN; CDR2 reads SYDVKM. The CDR3 reads CASSLGGSTEAFF. CDR3 bases: TGTGCCAGCAGTTTAGGGGGGAGCACTGAAGCTTTCTTT.

The chain uses TRBV10-3 and TRBJ2-5, with TRBD1 as a possible D gene (5 bases). V lost 1 base and J lost 5, with 8 bases in between. Per the germline V gene, CDR1 is ENHRY and CDR2 is SYGVKD. The CDR3 extends over 13 amino acids. CDR3 sequence (DNA): TGTGCCATCAGTGAGTTAAGGGGCGAGACCCAGTACTTC. Its protein product is CAISELRGETQYF.

This chain uses TRBV4-1 with TRBJ2-4, with TRBD1 matching 9 bases. Germline loops: CDR1 MGHRA, CDR2 YSYEKL. J lost 4 bases, V lost 3 bases, and 10 bases had no gene match. The CDR3 loop spans 17 amino acids. CDR3 DNA sequence: TGCGCCAGCAGCCAGGACATCCAACAGGGGGCAAAAAACATTCAGTACTTC. Translating gives CASSQDIQQGAKNIQYF.

The rearrangement uses TRBV15 and TRBJ1-3; a weak D match, TRBD1 (5 bases). The CDR3 has 17 residues. V dropped 0 bases and J dropped 0 bases, with 12 bases sitting between them. CDR1 is LNHNV and CDR2 is YYDKDF in the germline V gene (reference sequence). CDR3 protein: CATSRDGTAYSGNTIYF. As DNA, the CDR3 is TGTGCCACCAGCAGAGATGGGACGGCTTACTCTGGAAACACCATATATTTT.

V is TRBV18 and J is TRBJ2-7; 8 bases are a match to TRBD1. The CDR3 consists of 15 residues. The V gene end was trimmed by 2 bases and the J gene end by 3 bases; junction bases not matched to a gene: 6. Germline values: CDR1 KGHSH, CDR2 LQKENI. Here the CDR3 reads CASSPRGQADYEQYF. CDR3 bases: TGTGCCAGCTCACCAAGGGGACAGGCAGACTACGAGCAGTACTTC.

This chain connects TRBV11-2 to TRBJ2-5, with 7 bases aligning to TRBD2. The germline V gene encodes CDR1 SGHAT and CDR2 FQNNGV. Unmatched junction bases numbered 6, after V lost 4 bases and J lost 4 bases. The CDR3 extends over 14 amino acids. The CDR3 here is CASSSGGSGETQYF. CDR3 nucleotide sequence: TGTGCCAGCAGCTCGGGGGGATCGGGAGAGACCCAGTACTTC.

This clone has just one count. The rearrangement joins TRBV10-1 to TRBJ1-4, with D possibly matching TRBD1 (5 bases). The CDR3 runs 15 residues. The germline V gene encodes CDR1 WNHNN and CDR2 SYGVQD (reference sequence). V was trimmed by 10 bases and J by 0 bases, leaving 15 bases between them. In DNA, the CDR3 is TGCGCCAACAAGGGGACGGCAGCAACTAATGAAAAACTGTTTTTT. This gives the protein CANKGTAATNEKLFF.

This clone was detected only a few times. V and J are TRBV6-1 and TRBJ2-5; TRBD2 is a possible D gene (6 bases). This CDR3 region has 13 residues. Germline loops: CDR1 MNHNS, CDR2 SASEGT. With 1 base removed from V and 6 bases from J, the gap between germline ends came to 9 bases. DNA for the CDR3: TGTGCCAGCAGTGAAGGGAGGGCGCAGACCCAGTACTTC. This translates into CASSEGRAQTQYF.